The clone carrying this T cell receptor (beta chain) showed up just a few times. The antigen remains undetermined. This sample is part of a study of T-cell memory formation after mild COVID-19. Overall study context: Clusters of TCRs were largely donor specific. Study findings and constraints: Unconfirmed was the SARS-CoV-2 specificity of second-wave clones that peaked on day 37. Within pre-infection memory, some responding clones were found, suggesting cross-reactive memory joined.

After 5'RACE with constant-segment primers, TCR alpha and TCR beta cDNA libraries carrying sample barcodes and UMIs were obtained. MiXCR, run by TCRdb on the 5' RACE reads, gives a single entry per CDR3 protein. The sample has about 290,000 distinct CDR3 sequences, approximately 16% seen once. The CDR3 is 15 amino acids. The germline V gene encodes CDR1 SGHKS and CDR2 YYEKEE (reference sequence). The V end lost 0 bases, the J end lost 3 bases, and 10 bases lay between the germline ends. This receptor was taken from a man younger than 35 who had mild COVID-19 (a few samples of this study predate the infection). Cell type and time point are not known. The chain employs TRBV5-5 and TRBJ2-1, with D unresolved. Sequenced input: PBMCs or a T cell subset sorted from them (not recorded which). The CDR3 loop is CASSLAKTVYNEQFF. CDR3 nucleotide sequence: TGTGCCAGCAGCTTGGCCAAAACAGTCTACAATGAGCAGTTCTTC.